The 24 T cell receptor beta chains given below trace back to one sample, sequenced in a study of blood T cell repertoires in COVID-19. The method was immunoSEQ multiplex PCR; TCRdb's version includes in-frame clones alone and lacks a portion of them. The sample carries around 290,000 clones, 85% to 90% recorded once. The source material was peripheral blood. The receptors were gathered from a man aged 40-55 years with acute or convalescent COVID-19.

The chain is built from TRBV3-1 (or the pseudogene TRBV3-2) and TRBJ1-1; TRBD1 is a possible D gene (5 bases). With 4 bases removed from V and 4 bases from J, the gap between germline ends came to 16 bases. The CDR3 spans 15 residues. The V gene's germline CDR1 is LGHDT and CDR2 YNNKEL (reference sequence). In DNA form, the CDR3 reads TGTGCCAGCAGCCTGGGACGGGGCGGGGGCACTGAAGCTTTCTTT. Protein: CASSLGRGGGTEAFF.

The genes are TRBV2 and TRBJ1-5; tentatively, D is TRBD1 (5 bases). The CDR3 sequence is 12 residues long. Trimming shortened V by 4 bases and J by 11 bases, and 12 bases separated the two germline ends. CDR1 and CDR2 from the germline V gene are SNHLY and FYNNEI. The chain's CDR3 is CASSGGTIAQHF. The CDR3 DNA is TGTGCCAGCAGTGGCGGGACTATAGCCCAGCATTTT.

This chain joins TRBV3-1 (or the pseudogene TRBV3-2) and TRBJ2-7; 10 nucleotides match TRBD2. This CDR3 region has 16 residues. Per the germline V gene, CDR1 is LGHDT and CDR2 is YNNKEL (reference sequence). V was clipped by 0 bases and J by 5 bases; unmatched bases: 7. CDR3 bases: TGTGCCAGCAGCCAAGATTGGTCTAGCGGGGGTAACGAGCAGTACTTC. Protein product: CASSQDWSSGGNEQYF.

The sample holds one count of this clone. V usage is TRBV2 and J usage is TRBJ2-3, with TRBD2 identical over 10 bases. The CDR3 extends over 15 amino acids. Germline trimming cut 8 bases from V and 6 bases from J; bases unmatched to any gene: 11. Germline-derived CDR1 and CDR2 are SNHLY and FYNNEI. CDR3 in amino acids: CASRKSGGASDTQYF. CDR3 DNA: TGTGCCAGCCGGAAGAGCGGGGGGGCCTCGGATACGCAGTATTTT.

This chain links TRBV5-1 with TRBJ2-1, with a weak D call TRBD2 (5 bases). Germline CDR1 reads SGHRS; CDR2 reads YFSETQ. The CDR3 spans 15 residues. V was cut by 4 bases and J by 0 bases, with 11 bases left in between. The CDR3 DNA reads as TGCGCCAGCAGCCCGAGCGGAGACTCCTACAATGAGCAGTTCTTC. It translates to CASSPSGDSYNEQFF.

The rearrangement links TRBV6-5 to TRBJ2-7; TRBD1 matches 10 bases. Germline V gene lookup returns CDR1 MNHEY and CDR2 SVGAGI. This CDR3 contains 14 residues. With 6 bases clipped from V and 2 bases from J, the junction kept 4 bases outside the gene matches. CDR3 bases: TGTGCCAGCAGCCGGGACAGGGGAGCCTACGAGCAGTACTTC. Amino acids: CASSRDRGAYEQYF.

The chain joins TRBV11-3 to TRBJ2-1; maybe TRBD1 (5 bases). The V gene lost 4 bases and the J gene lost 9 bases, with 10 bases spanning the gap. The CDR3 contains 12 residues. In germline, CDR1 is SGHNT, CDR2 YENEEA. As DNA, the CDR3 is TGTGCCAGCAGCTCCCAGGGCTCTGAGCAGTTCTTC. This translates into CASSSQGSEQFF.

This sequence joins TRBV5-1 and TRBJ1-1, with D maybe TRBD1 (6 bases). This CDR3 is built from 16 residues. CDR1 and CDR2 (germline): SGHRS, YFSETQ. Trimming shortened V by 2 bases and J by 1 base, and 15 bases separated the two germline ends. The CDR3 reads CASSFLLTGTNTEAFF. The CDR3 bases are TGCGCCAGCAGCTTCCTATTAACAGGGACGAACACTGAAGCTTTCTTT.

This rearrangement joins TRBV2 to TRBJ1-2, with 8 bases identical to TRBD1. The trim removed 5 bases at V and 4 bases at J, leaving 6 bases unmatched. CDR3 length: 14 residues. Germline CDR1 and CDR2: SNHLY and FYNNEI. The chain's CDR3 is CASSFGDRSYGYTF. The CDR3 region has the DNA TGTGCCAGCAGTTTTGGGGACAGGTCCTATGGCTACACCTTC.

J is TRBJ1-2 and V is TRBV10-3, with 11 bases aligning to TRBD1. Germline values: CDR1 ENHRY, CDR2 SYGVKD. V shed 3 bases and J 4 bases; nucleotides not matched to a gene: 7. This CDR3 comprises 16 residues. The CDR3: CAISDNAGQGGYGYTF. In nucleotides, the CDR3 is TGTGCCATCAGTGACAACGCGGGACAGGGGGGCTATGGCTACACCTTC.

This clone was found once. V gene TRBV7-3 combines with J gene TRBJ2-7, with TRBD1 identical over 8 bases. Germline V CDR1 and CDR2: SGHTA, FQGTGA. CDR3 length equals 15 residues. V shed 2 bases and J 2 bases; nucleotides not matched to a gene: 5. DNA of the CDR3: TGTGCCAGCAGCTTATCTGGACAGGGAGCCTACGAGCAGTACTTC. Residues: CASSLSGQGAYEQYF.

J is TRBJ1-5 and V is TRBV5-6, with TRBD1 identical over 8 bases. V shed 4 bases and J 4 bases; nucleotides not matched to a gene: 16. Germline assignment: CDR1 SGHDT and CDR2 YYEEEE. The CDR3 totals 18 residues. The CDR3, as DNA: TGTGCCAGCAGCCACACATCAGGGGGCGGGGCAGGGAATCAGCCCCAGCATTTT. Amino acids: CASSHTSGGGAGNQPQHF. Full variable domain (remainder filled in from reference TRBV5-6 and TRBJ1-5): DAGVTQSPTHLIKTRGQQVTLRCSPKSGHDTVSWYQQALGQGPQFIFQYYEEEERQRGNFPDRFSGHQFPNYSSELNVNALLLGDSALYLCASSHTSGGGAGNQPQHFGDGTRLSIL.

There are a few counts of this clone. The CDR3, as DNA: TGTGCTAGTGGTCCTCACAGACAGGGGGACTTTCAGCCCCAGCATTTT. It specifies CASGPHRQGDFQPQHF. The rearrangement links TRBV12-5 to TRBJ1-5, with TRBD1 identical over 9 bases. CDR3 length: 16 amino acids. Germline V CDR1 and CDR2: LGHNT, FRNRAP. V was clipped by 5 bases and J by 6 bases; unmatched bases: 11.

The chain recombines TRBV7-6 with TRBJ2-7, with 8 bases that match TRBD1. V lost 5 bases and J lost 2; bases outside the gene matches: 5. The CDR3 has 14 residues. CDR1 is SGHVS, CDR2 FNYEAQ, per germline. CDR3 region: CASSTYRGAYEQYF. The CDR3 DNA reads as TGTGCCAGCAGCACTTACAGGGGGGCCTACGAGCAGTACTTC.

This chain connects TRBV2 to TRBJ2-1, with D perhaps TRBD1 (7 bases). The CDR3 spans 15 residues. Germline assignment: CDR1 SNHLY and CDR2 FYNNEI. V was trimmed by 6 bases and J by 7 bases, leaving 19 bases between them. This CDR3 is CASRTQGGNRNEQFF. CDR3 sequence (DNA): TGTGCCAGCAGGACCCAGGGGGGAAATAGGAATGAGCAGTTCTTC.

This clone showed up just once. The rearrangement joins TRBV5-6 to TRBJ2-3, with a weak D call TRBD2 (5 bases). The CDR3 is made up of 13 amino acids. Trimming left V 0 bases short and J 4 bases short, with 6 bases between. Germline V gene data show CDR1 as SGHDT and CDR2 as YYEEEE. CDR3 nucleotide sequence: TGTGCCAGCAGCTTGGCCGGGGCAGATACGCAGTATTTT. Protein product: CASSLAGADTQYF.

V usage is TRBV24-1 and J usage is TRBJ2-2; 7 bases are shared with TRBD1. CDR1 is KGHDR and CDR2 is SFDVKD in the germline V gene. The V and J ends lost 2 bases and 1 base, in that order; junction bases with no gene match: 3. CDR3 length equals 16 residues. This CDR3 reads CATSDSRQGNTGELFF. The CDR3 DNA reads as TGTGCCACCAGTGATTCGAGACAGGGGAACACCGGGGAGCTGTTTTTT.

The chain has TRBV24-1 and TRBJ2-3; 7 nucleotides line up with TRBD2. V lost 9 bases and J lost 3; bases outside the gene matches: 5. Germline CDR1 KGHDR, CDR2 SFDVKD. The CDR3 runs to 13 residues. The CDR3 here is CATRSSGTDTQYF. CDR3 in DNA: TGTGCCACCCGGTCTAGCGGTACAGATACGCAGTATTTT.

The chain joins TRBV5-1 to TRBJ2-2; D possibly corresponds to TRBD1 (5 bases). The CDR3 is made up of 16 amino acids. Trimming removed 5 bases at V and 0 bases at J, with 14 bases between. Germline values: CDR1 SGHRS, CDR2 YFSETQ. The CDR3 region is CASSSTVSSNTGELFF. The CDR3 DNA reads TGCGCCAGCAGTTCGACAGTTTCGTCGAACACCGGGGAGCTGTTTTTT.

The chain recombines TRBV6-5 with TRBJ1-1; 9 nucleotides line up with TRBD1. Looked up from germline, CDR1 is MNHEY and CDR2 is SVGAGI. CDR3 length: 12 amino acids. The ends lost 6 bases at V and 10 bases at J; junction bases unmatched: 6. This chain's CDR3 is CASRSGQGRAFF. CDR3 in DNA: TGTGCCAGCAGATCGGGACAGGGAAGAGCTTTCTTT.

The CDR3 coding sequence is TGTGCCAGCAGCCCCACAGGGCATGAGCAGTTCTTC. Its protein product is CASSPTGHEQFF. The V and J genes are TRBV7-8 and TRBJ2-1; TRBD1 might be the D (6 bases). Germline values: CDR1 SGHVS, CDR2 FQNEAQ. V gave up 5 bases and J gave up 8 bases, with 10 bases separating them. The CDR3 extends over 12 amino acids.

The rearrangement links TRBV6-1 to TRBJ1-2; perhaps TRBD1 as D (5 bases). Germline CDR1 is MNHNS and CDR2 is SASEGT. V lost 2 bases, J lost 1 base, and 11 bases lay in between. The CDR3 loop spans 15 amino acids. Written as DNA, the CDR3 is TGTGCCAGCAGTGAAATCGGACACTTTAACTATGGCTACACCTTC. This translates into CASSEIGHFNYGYTF.

The chain couples TRBV12-5 to TRBJ2-3; D gene unclear. V was clipped by 5 bases and J by 0 bases, with 12 bases between them. The CDR3 is made up of 15 amino acids. CDR1 and CDR2 from the germline V gene are LGHNT and FRNRAP. The CDR3 loop is CASGPGTSSTDTQYF. CDR3 bases: TGTGCTAGTGGTCCGGGTACCTCTAGCACAGATACGCAGTATTTT. Complete variable domain (other parts from reference TRBV12-5 and TRBJ2-3): DARVTQTPRHKVTEMGQEVTMRCQPILGHNTVFWYRQTMMQGLELLAYFRNRAPLDDSGMPKDRFSAEMPDATLATLKIQPSEPRDSAVYFCASGPGTSSTDTQYFGPGTRLTVL.

CDR3 amino acids: CASSQTYRGTDQPQHF. In DNA, the CDR3 is TGTGCCAGCAGCCAAACCTACAGGGGGACCGATCAGCCCCAGCATTTT. The chain employs TRBV3-1 (or the pseudogene TRBV3-2) and TRBJ1-5, with TRBD1 matching 8 bases. The CDR3 extends over 16 amino acids. Germline CDR1 LGHDT, CDR2 YNNKEL (reference sequence). Losses at the gene ends were 2 bases for V and 5 bases for J; bases not matched to a gene: 8.